These 24 T cell receptor beta chains were all obtained from the same sample, sequenced in a study of naive and memory T cell subsets. Two oligonucleotides, mixed equimolar, formed the beta constant-region primer covering TRBC1 and TRBC2. Via MiXCR, TCRdb re-called the UMI-ligation and nested PCR reads, giving one row per CDR3 protein. This sample carries about 21,000 distinct CDR3 sequences, 9.5% to 12% of them seen once, and the ten largest clones take around a sixth. The sequenced sample was central memory CD8+ T cells from blood. The receptors shown here come from a human donor in good health.

This rearrangement joins TRBV9 to TRBJ2-6; D unclear. The CDR3 runs to 16 residues. Germline CDR1 and CDR2: SGDLS and YYNGEE. The germline V and J ends were trimmed by 2 bases and 0 bases, with 9 bases remaining between them. CDR3 in amino acids: CASSVGQGSGANVLTF. The DNA of the CDR3 is TGTGCCAGCAGCGTCGGGCAAGGCTCTGGGGCCAACGTCCTGACTTTC.

The chain links TRBV27 to TRBJ1-3, with 7 bases identical to TRBD1. The CDR3 spans 18 residues. Trimming at V came to 6 bases and at J to 0 bases, leaving 14 bases not matched to a gene. The V gene's germline CDR1 is MNHEY and CDR2 SMNVEV (reference sequence). As DNA, the CDR3 is TGTGCCAGCAGCCCCATCGCTGACAGGGTAGCCTCTGGAAACACCATATATTTT. The encoded protein is CASSPIADRVASGNTIYF.

In this sample, this clonotype turned up many times. The chain carries TRBV29-1 and TRBJ2-7; TRBD2 agrees at 7 bases. The CDR3 sequence is 14 residues long. The junction had 6 bases not matched to a gene; V was cut back by 4 bases and J by 0 bases. Germline CDR1 and CDR2: SQVTM and ANQGSEA. The CDR3 sequence is CSVVGGMGSYEQYF. The CDR3 bases are TGCAGCGTTGTGGGGGGGATGGGCTCCTACGAGCAGTACTTC.

This clonotype was counted a few times. The chain employs TRBV7-2 and TRBJ2-7, with D unclear. The CDR3 sequence is 16 residues long. Between the trimmed V and J ends, which lost 5 bases and 0 bases, there was a span of 17 bases. Germline V gene data show CDR1 as SGHTA and CDR2 as FQGNSA. The CDR3 bases are TGTGCCAGCAGCCCCTATACTGACACCTACTCCTACGAGCAGTACTTC. Translating it yields CASSPYTDTYSYEQYF. Using reference TRBV7-2 and TRBJ2-7 for the parts outside the CDR3, the full variable domain is GAGVSQSPSNKVTEKGKDVELRCDPISGHTALYWYRQSLGQGLEFLIYFQGNSAPDKSGLPSDRFSAERTGGSVSTLTIQRTQQEDSAVYLCASSPYTDTYSYEQYFGPGTRLTVT.

This chain connects TRBV6-2 or TRBV6-3 to TRBJ1-5, with 10 bases fitting TRBD1. The CDR3 sequence is 16 residues long. The germline V gene encodes CDR1 MNHEY and CDR2 SVGEGT. With 5 bases clipped from V and 3 bases from J, the junction kept 7 bases outside the gene matches. CDR3 protein: CASSDRQGAINQPQHF. The CDR3 coding sequence is TGTGCCAGCAGTGATCGACAGGGGGCGATCAATCAGCCCCAGCATTTT.

The table lists this clonotype with a few counts. The chain links TRBV5-1 to TRBJ2-5; 7 nucleotides line up with TRBD2. From germline, CDR1 is SGHRS and CDR2 YFSETQ. V lost 5 bases, J lost 6 bases, and 13 bases stayed unmatched. This CDR3 region has 15 residues. In nucleotides, the CDR3 is TGCGCCAGCAGAGGATCTCTAAGCGGGATAAAGACCCAGTACTTC. It specifies CASRGSLSGIKTQYF.

This clonotype occurred a few times. V usage is TRBV5-1 and J usage is TRBJ1-2; D uncertain. V lost 1 base and J 6 bases, leaving 13 bases between the germline ends. The CDR3 has 14 residues. Germline CDR1 SGHRS, CDR2 YFSETQ. For the CDR3, the DNA is TGCGCCAGCAGCTTGTTTTGGCGGCTCGATGGCTACACCTTC. Its protein product is CASSLFWRLDGYTF. The full variable domain, its missing parts supplied by reference TRBV5-1 and TRBJ1-2, is KAGVTQTPRYLIKTRGQQVTLSCSPISGHRSVSWYQQTPGQGLQFLFEYFSETQRNKGNFPGRFSGRQFSNSRSEMNVSTLELGDSALYLCASSLFWRLDGYTFGSGTRLTVV.

Many counts were recorded for this clonotype. This chain links TRBV7-9 with TRBJ2-1, with 16 bases lining up with TRBD2. CDR1 is SEHNR and CDR2 is FQNEAQ in the germline V gene (reference sequence). The CDR3 is made up of 14 amino acids. Trimming cost V 5 bases and J 15 bases; bases outside gene matches: 7. The CDR3 reads CASSPGTSGRAWFF. In DNA form, the CDR3 reads TGTGCCAGCAGCCCTGGGACTAGCGGGAGGGCATGGTTCTTC.

The sample holds many counts of this clonotype. The chain couples TRBV6-2 or TRBV6-3 to TRBJ2-3; D possibly corresponds to TRBD2 (5 bases). Germline V gene lookup returns CDR1 MNHEY and CDR2 SVGEGT. V was pared by 4 bases and J by 2 bases, with 10 bases between. The CDR3 is made up of 14 amino acids. In DNA form, the CDR3 reads TGTGCCAGCAGTTCCGGGGTACACACAGATACGCAGTATTTT. It specifies CASSSGVHTDTQYF.

The table lists this clonotype with many counts. The rearrangement uses TRBV2 and TRBJ2-2, with TRBD2 matching 10 bases. The V gene end was trimmed by 5 bases and the J gene end by 6 bases; junction bases not matched to a gene: 6. This CDR3 has 15 residues. Germline lookup yields CDR1 SNHLY and CDR2 FYNNEI. This CDR3 reads CASSSGRVAPGELFF. CDR3 sequence (DNA): TGTGCCAGCAGTAGCGGGAGGGTGGCCCCCGGGGAGCTGTTTTTT.

The chain is built from TRBV27 and TRBJ1-3, with D possibly matching TRBD1 (5 bases). V shed 6 bases and J shed 0 bases, with 12 bases lying between them. The length of the CDR3 is 15 residues. The germline V gene encodes CDR1 MNHEY and CDR2 SMNVEV (reference sequence). The CDR3 loop is CASRSGGYSGNTIYF. The DNA for the CDR3 is TGTGCCAGCAGATCCGGGGGATACTCTGGAAACACCATATATTTT.

This clonotype was observed many times. The chain links TRBV28 to TRBJ2-1; 9 bases fit TRBD2. Trimming at V came to 5 bases and at J to 2 bases, leaving 7 bases not matched to a gene. The CDR3 consists of 16 residues. The germline CDR1 and CDR2 sequences are MDHEN and SYDVKM. CDR3 amino acids: CASSLSLAGAYNEQFF. DNA of the CDR3: TGTGCCAGCAGTCTCTCGTTAGCGGGAGCCTACAATGAGCAGTTCTTC.

The V call is TRBV6-6, the J call TRBJ2-7; TRBD2 is a possible D gene (6 bases). The germline V gene encodes CDR1 MNHNY and CDR2 SVGAGI (reference sequence). The V end was cut by 8 bases, the J end by 4 bases, with 12 bases between. The CDR3 length is 12 residues. As DNA, the CDR3 is TGTGCCAGCGGACCCGCGGGGTACGAGCAGTACTTC. Translating gives CASGPAGYEQYF.

The V and J genes are TRBV20-1 and TRBJ2-5; D is unresolved. V lost 1 base to trimming and J lost 0 bases, with 12 bases between them. CDR1 and CDR2 (germline): DFQATT, SNEGSKA (reference sequence). There are 15 residues in the CDR3. This CDR3 is CSARVIGRNQETQYF. Written as DNA, the CDR3 is TGCAGTGCTAGAGTGATAGGCAGAAACCAAGAGACCCAGTACTTC.

This clonotype was observed a handful of times. V gene TRBV28 combines with J gene TRBJ1-3; D is perhaps TRBD1 (5 bases). The CDR3 has 17 amino acids. The V and J ends lost 3 bases and 0 bases respectively, with 15 bases between them. CDR1 MDHEN and CDR2 SYDVKM come from the germline V gene. Here the CDR3 DNA reads TGTGCCAGCAGTTTTCAGGGACTACTCGTCTCTGGAAACACCATATATTTT. This encodes CASSFQGLLVSGNTIYF.

The V and J genes are TRBV12-3 or TRBV12-4 and TRBJ1-5; TRBD1 might be the D (6 bases). V shed 4 bases and J shed 11 bases, with 21 bases lying between them. The CDR3 is made up of 15 amino acids. The CDR3 protein is CASSSRTEYLQTQHF. CDR3 nucleotides: TGTGCCAGCAGTTCCCGGACAGAATATTTGCAGACCCAGCATTTT.

The chain couples TRBV12-3 or TRBV12-4 to TRBJ2-7; 8 bases agree with TRBD2. Unmatched junction bases numbered 9, after V lost 3 bases and J lost 2 bases. The CDR3 loop spans 16 amino acids. The DNA for the CDR3 is TGTGCCAGCAGTTTCTATCCGGGAGGGAACGCCTACGAGCAGTACTTC. Translated: CASSFYPGGNAYEQYF.

This clonotype has a handful of counts. V gene TRBV10-3 combines with J gene TRBJ2-1; no reliable D call. The V end lost 2 bases, the J end lost 6 bases, and 11 bases lay between the germline ends. CDR1 ENHRY and CDR2 SYGVKD come from the germline V gene. The CDR3 runs 14 residues. CDR3 bases: TGTGCCATCAGTGAGCCAAGCGTCGGCAATGAGCAGTTCTTC. Translation gives CAISEPSVGNEQFF.

This clonotype has more than one count but fewer than ten. The V call is TRBV7-8, the J call TRBJ2-2; 11 bases are shared with TRBD2. The V and J ends lost 5 bases and 7 bases, in that order; junction bases with no gene match: 18. Germline values: CDR1 SGHVS, CDR2 FQNEAQ. The CDR3 runs 19 residues. CDR3 nucleotide sequence: TGTGCCAGCAGCATACCTGGAATAGCGGGAGGGGGGCTCGTCGGGGAGCTGTTTTTT. It encodes CASSIPGIAGGGLVGELFF.

This clonotype was seen only a few times. This chain links TRBV12-3 or TRBV12-4 with TRBJ1-2; D gene ambiguous. The V and J ends lost 6 bases and 1 base respectively, with 15 bases between them. The CDR3 runs to 15 residues. CDR3: CASSPAGKINYGYTF. CDR3 coding DNA: TGTGCCAGCAGCCCCGCTGGGAAGATTAACTATGGCTACACCTTC.

This clonotype was seen at least ten times. The rearrangement joins TRBV5-6 to TRBJ2-1; D might be TRBD2 (6 bases). Trimming left V 3 bases short and J 9 bases short, with 13 bases between. Germline assignment: CDR1 SGHDT and CDR2 YYEEEE. The CDR3 loop spans 13 amino acids. The DNA of the CDR3 is TGTGCCAGCAGCTGGGGCGGGGTCGGTGAGCAGTTCTTC. This encodes CASSWGGVGEQFF.

This clonotype was detected ten times or more. This chain joins TRBV27 and TRBJ2-1, with D possibly being TRBD2 (6 bases). The germline V gene has CDR1 MNHEY and CDR2 SMNVEV (reference sequence). The CDR3 contains 14 residues. V shed 1 base and J shed 8 bases, with 12 bases lying between them. The CDR3 protein is CASSLWAGLDEQFF. The CDR3 nucleotides are TGTGCCAGCAGTTTATGGGCGGGATTAGATGAGCAGTTCTTC.

This clonotype was counted a few times. The gene calls are TRBV7-7 and TRBJ2-5, with D perhaps matching TRBD2 (5 bases). The V end was cut by 4 bases, the J end by 5 bases, with 14 bases between. CDR1 and CDR2 from the germline V gene are SSHAT and FNYEAQ (reference sequence). The CDR3 totals 14 residues. The CDR3 sequence: CASSSRGSRETQYF. The CDR3 nucleotides are TGTGCCAGCAGCTCAAGAGGGTCTAGGGAGACCCAGTACTTC.

This clonotype was seen more than once but under ten times. This rearrangement joins TRBV7-8 to TRBJ2-2; maybe TRBD2 (6 bases). This CDR3 contains 18 residues. Germline V gene sequence: CDR1 SGHVS, CDR2 FQNEAQ. V was shortened by 5 bases and J by 0 bases, with 19 bases between the two germline ends. In DNA form, the CDR3 reads TGTGCCAGCAGCGGAGTCGTAGCGGTCAGGGCGAACACCGGGGAGCTGTTTTTT. Translation gives CASSGVVAVRANTGELFF.